The clone carrying this T cell receptor (beta chain) was observed a single time. Antigen specificity is unknown. The table came from immunoSEQ multiplex PCR; TCRdb's copy has only in-frame clones and leaves some out. Among millions of clones, around nine tenths were seen once, and the ten largest hold over 0.12%. This CDR3 contains 14 residues. CDR1 and CDR2 (germline): LNHDA, SQIVND (reference sequence). The J segment lost 2 bases and the V segment lost 7 bases, leaving 5 bases of the junction unmatched. The data were obtained in a study of shared clonotypes between healthy human individuals. About the study: There were three CD4 naive, three CD4 memory, two CD8 naive and one CD8 memory plates per donor. Findings and caveats of the study: For naive CD4 cells, approximately 4.8% of clonotypes were shared across a handful of donors. A limitation of the genetic and exposure-history diversity represented arose from few donors.

The sequenced material came from naive CD4+ T cells sorted from blood. Subset here: CD45RA+ positively selected. J is TRBJ2-7 and V is TRBV19, with 10 bases identical to TRBD1. This receptor was identified in a young man in good health. Here the CDR3 DNA reads TGTGCCAGTATCCCGACAGGGGGCCCCTACGAGCAGTACTTC. Its translation: CASIPTGGPYEQYF.